The sequence of this TCR beta chain was determined in a study of lymphopenia after photon versus proton radiotherapy (dated by TCRdb to 2018 to 2020). For the wider study: In patients with gastrointestinal tumors who developed high-grade lymphopenia, the study compared the immunological effects of photon radiation therapy with those of proton radiation therapy. The cohort included 15 to 20 patients with gastrointestinal tumors who developed lymphopenia after receiving either photon or proton therapy. The goal of the study was to characterize the differences between the two radiation modalities in how they affect the immune system.

General study outcomes and caveats: Across the cohort, a larger post-nadir drop in TCR diversity was inversely correlated with overall survival time among patients who died. The authors looked at the survival association only in patients who died, and they framed better survival with proton therapy as a possibility rather than a demonstrated result. Once the lymphocyte count had reached its nadir, the repertoires of photon-treated patients showed oligoclonal expansion, particularly of CD8+ Temra cells, and this expansion drove the decline in diversity. Proton-treated patients stayed relatively stable during treatment, while photon-treated patients lost naive T cells and TCR diversity and gained effector/memory populations.

The CDR3 starts with the cysteine, ends with the phenylalanine, and has 16 residues. Of all the DNA, just the CDR3 is kept, 48 bases in frame from base 1. The germline V gene yields MNHNS for CDR1 and SASEGT for CDR2. After removal of 2 bases from V and 8 bases from J, the junction retains 11 bases not matched to a gene. Worth noting for this clone: It lacks a known antigen. There are no base qualities to consult, and no much larger clone falls within one base.

Preparation of the library involved the immunoSEQ multiplex PCR assay. T cell repertoires were profiled with deep sequencing of rearranged TCR beta loci together with multiparametric flow cytometry. What TCRdb holds here is the immuneACCESS table cut down to in-frame rearrangements. Part of the clones is not present; checked against another copy, under half of the missing clones reflect an unresolved V gene, and the others are unexplained. The sample table contains tens of thousands of clones; only one count was recorded for roughly 90% of them. In total, the top ten clones hold 2.5% to 3% of the sample.

This sample comprised peripheral blood, obtained from a patient treated with photon-based radiotherapy. The chain links TRBV6-1 with TRBJ1-2; 10 junctional bases match TRBD1. The clonotype comes from a woman aged 65 to 85 with pancreatic cancer. The DNA is as follows: TGTGCCAGCAGTGAATTTAGCGCCGGGACAGGGGTCGGCTACACCTTC. This sequence encodes CASSEFSAGTGVGYTF.